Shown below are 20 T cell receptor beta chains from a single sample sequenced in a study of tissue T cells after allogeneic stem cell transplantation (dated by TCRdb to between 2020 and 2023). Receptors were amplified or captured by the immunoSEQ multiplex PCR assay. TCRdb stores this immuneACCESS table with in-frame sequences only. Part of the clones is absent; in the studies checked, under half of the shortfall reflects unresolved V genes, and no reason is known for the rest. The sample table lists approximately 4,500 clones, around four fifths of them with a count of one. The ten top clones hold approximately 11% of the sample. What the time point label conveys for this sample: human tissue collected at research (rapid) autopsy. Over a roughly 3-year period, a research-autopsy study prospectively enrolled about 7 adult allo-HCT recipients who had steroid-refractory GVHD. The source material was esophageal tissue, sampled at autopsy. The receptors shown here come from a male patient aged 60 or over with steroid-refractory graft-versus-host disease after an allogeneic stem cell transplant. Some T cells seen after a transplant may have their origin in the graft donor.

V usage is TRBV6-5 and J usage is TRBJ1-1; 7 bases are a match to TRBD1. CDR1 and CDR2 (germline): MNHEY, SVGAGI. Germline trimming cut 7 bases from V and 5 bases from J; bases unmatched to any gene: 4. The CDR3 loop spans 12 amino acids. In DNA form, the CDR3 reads TGTGCCAGCAACAACAGGGGTACTGAAGCTTTCTTT. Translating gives CASNNRGTEAFF.

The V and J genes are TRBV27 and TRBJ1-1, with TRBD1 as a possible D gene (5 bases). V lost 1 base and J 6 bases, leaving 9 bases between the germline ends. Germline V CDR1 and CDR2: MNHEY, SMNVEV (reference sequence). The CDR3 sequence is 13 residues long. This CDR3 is CASSLWRGAEAFF. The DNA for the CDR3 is TGTGCCAGCAGTTTATGGAGGGGTGCTGAAGCTTTCTTT.

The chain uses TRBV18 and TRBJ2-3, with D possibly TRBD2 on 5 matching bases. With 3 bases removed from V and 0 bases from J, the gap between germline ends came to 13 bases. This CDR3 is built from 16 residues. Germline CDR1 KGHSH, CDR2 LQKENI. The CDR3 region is CASSPGVVSSTDTQYF. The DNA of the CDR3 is TGTGCCAGCTCACCCGGGGTGGTTTCTAGCACAGATACGCAGTATTTT.

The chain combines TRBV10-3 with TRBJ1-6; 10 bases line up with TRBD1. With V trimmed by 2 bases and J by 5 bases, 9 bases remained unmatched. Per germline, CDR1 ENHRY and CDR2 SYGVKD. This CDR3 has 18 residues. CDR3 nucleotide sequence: TGTGCCATCAGTGAGCCTGGGGACAGGGGAAGAAATAATTCACCCCTCCACTTT. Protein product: CAISEPGDRGRNNSPLHF.

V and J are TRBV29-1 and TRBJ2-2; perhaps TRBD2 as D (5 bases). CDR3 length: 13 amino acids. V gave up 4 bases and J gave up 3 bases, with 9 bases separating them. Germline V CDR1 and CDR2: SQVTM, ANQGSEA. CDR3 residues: CSVGGIDTGELFF. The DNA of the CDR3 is TGCAGCGTTGGAGGGATTGACACCGGGGAGCTGTTTTTT.

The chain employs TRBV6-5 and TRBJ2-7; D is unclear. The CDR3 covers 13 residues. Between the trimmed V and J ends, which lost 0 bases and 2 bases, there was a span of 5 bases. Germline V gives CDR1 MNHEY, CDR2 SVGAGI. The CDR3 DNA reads TGTGCCAGCAGTTACTCGATGGCCTACGAGCAGTACTTC. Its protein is CASSYSMAYEQYF.

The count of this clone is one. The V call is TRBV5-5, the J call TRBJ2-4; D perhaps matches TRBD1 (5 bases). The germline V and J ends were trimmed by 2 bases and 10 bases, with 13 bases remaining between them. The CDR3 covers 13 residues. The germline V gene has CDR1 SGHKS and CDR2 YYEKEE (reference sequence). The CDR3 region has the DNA TGTGCCAGCAGCTTAGGGGTCAGTTTTATTCAGTACTTC. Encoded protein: CASSLGVSFIQYF. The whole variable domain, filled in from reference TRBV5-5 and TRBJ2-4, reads DAGVTQSPTHLIKTRGQQVTLRCSPISGHKSVSWYQQVLGQGPQFIFQYYEKEERGRGNFPDRFSARQFPNYSSELNVNALLLGDSALYLCASSLGVSFIQYFGAGTRLSVL.

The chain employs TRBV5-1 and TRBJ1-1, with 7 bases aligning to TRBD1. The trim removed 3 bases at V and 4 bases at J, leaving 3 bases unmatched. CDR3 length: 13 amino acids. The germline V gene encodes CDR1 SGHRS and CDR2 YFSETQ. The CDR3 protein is CASSYAGGTEAFF. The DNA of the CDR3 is TGCGCCAGCAGCTACGCAGGGGGCACTGAAGCTTTCTTT.

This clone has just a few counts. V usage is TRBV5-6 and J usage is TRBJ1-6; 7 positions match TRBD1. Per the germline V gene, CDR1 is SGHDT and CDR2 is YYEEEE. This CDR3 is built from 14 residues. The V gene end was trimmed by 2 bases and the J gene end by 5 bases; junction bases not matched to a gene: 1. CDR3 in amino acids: CASSFGTDNSPLHF. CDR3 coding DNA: TGTGCCAGCAGCTTCGGGACAGATAATTCACCCCTCCACTTT.

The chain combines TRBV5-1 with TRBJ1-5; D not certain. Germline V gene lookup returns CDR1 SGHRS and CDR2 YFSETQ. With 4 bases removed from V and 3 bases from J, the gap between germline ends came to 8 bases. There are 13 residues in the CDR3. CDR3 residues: CASSREPNQPQHF. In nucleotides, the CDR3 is TGCGCCAGCAGCCGGGAACCCAATCAGCCCCAGCATTTT.

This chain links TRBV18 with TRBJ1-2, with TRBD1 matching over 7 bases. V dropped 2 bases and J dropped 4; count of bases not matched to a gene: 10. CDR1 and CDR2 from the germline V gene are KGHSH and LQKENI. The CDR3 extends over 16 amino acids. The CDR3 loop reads CASSPTRDSPIYGYTF. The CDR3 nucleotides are TGTGCCAGCTCACCAACCCGGGACAGCCCTATCTATGGCTACACCTTC.

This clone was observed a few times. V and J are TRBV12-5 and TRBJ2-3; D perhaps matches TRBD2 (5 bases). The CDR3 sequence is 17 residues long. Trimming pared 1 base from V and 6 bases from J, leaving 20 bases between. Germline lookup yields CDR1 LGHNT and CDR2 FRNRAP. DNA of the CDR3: TGTGCTAGTGGTTTGGACCCATTTGGTATGGGAGCTGATACGCAGTATTTT. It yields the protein CASGLDPFGMGADTQYF.

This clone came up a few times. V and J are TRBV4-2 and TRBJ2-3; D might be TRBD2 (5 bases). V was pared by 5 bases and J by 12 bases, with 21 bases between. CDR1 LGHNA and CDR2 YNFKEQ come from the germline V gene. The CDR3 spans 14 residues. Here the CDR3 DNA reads TGTGCCAGCAGCTCCTCTACTAGGGAGTCCGTCCAGTATTTT. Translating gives CASSSSTRESVQYF.

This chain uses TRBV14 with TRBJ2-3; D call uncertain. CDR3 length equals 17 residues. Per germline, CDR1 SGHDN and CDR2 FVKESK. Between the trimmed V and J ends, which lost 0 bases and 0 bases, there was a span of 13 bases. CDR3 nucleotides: TGTGCCAGCAGCCAAGATCAGTTTTTCTCTAGCACAGATACGCAGTATTTT. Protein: CASSQDQFFSSTDTQYF.

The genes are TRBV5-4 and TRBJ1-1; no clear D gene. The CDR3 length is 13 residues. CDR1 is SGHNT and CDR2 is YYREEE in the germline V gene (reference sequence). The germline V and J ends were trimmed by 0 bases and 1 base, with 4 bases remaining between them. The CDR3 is CASSLGANTEAFF. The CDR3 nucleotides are TGTGCCAGCAGCTTGGGTGCGAACACTGAAGCTTTCTTT. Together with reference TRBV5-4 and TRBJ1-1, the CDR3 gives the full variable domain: ETGVTQSPTHLIKTRGQQVTLRCSSQSGHNTVSWYQQALGQGPQFIFQYYREEENGRGNFPPRFSGLQFPNYSSELNVNALELDDSALYLCASSLGANTEAFFGQGTRLTVV.

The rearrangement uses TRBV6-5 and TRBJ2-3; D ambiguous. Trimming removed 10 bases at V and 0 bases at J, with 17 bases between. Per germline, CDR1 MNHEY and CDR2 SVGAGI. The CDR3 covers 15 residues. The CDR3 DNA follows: TGTGCCAACTCAGTTAGTCAGGAAAGCACAGATACGCAGTATTTT. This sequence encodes CANSVSQESTDTQYF.

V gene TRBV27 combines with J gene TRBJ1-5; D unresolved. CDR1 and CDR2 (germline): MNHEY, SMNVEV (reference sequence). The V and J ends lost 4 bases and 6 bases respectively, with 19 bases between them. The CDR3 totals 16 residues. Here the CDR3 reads CASSSRGIGPFQPQHF. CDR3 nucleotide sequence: TGTGCCAGCAGTTCGCGAGGTATCGGGCCCTTTCAGCCCCAGCATTTT.

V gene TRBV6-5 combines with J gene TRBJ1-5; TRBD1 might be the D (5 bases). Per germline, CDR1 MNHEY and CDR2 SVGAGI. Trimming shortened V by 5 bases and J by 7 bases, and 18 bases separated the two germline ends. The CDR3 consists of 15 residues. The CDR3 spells CASSPRGGWGQPQHF. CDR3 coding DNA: TGTGCCAGCAGTCCCCGGGGGGGGTGGGGACAGCCCCAGCATTTT.

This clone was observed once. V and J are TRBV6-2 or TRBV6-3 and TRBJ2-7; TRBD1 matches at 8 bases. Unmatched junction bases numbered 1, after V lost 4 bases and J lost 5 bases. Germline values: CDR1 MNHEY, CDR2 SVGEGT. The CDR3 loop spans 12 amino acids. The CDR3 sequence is CASSWTGNEQYF. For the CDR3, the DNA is TGTGCCAGCAGTTGGACAGGGAACGAGCAGTACTTC.

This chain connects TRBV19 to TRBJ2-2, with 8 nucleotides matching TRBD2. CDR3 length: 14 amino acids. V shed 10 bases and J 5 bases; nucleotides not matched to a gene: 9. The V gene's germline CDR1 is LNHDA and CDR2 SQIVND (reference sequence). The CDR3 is CATRERGSTGELFF. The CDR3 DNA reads TGTGCCACCCGGGAGCGGGGGAGTACCGGGGAGCTGTTTTTT.